This note documents a single TCR beta chain sequence. The antigen it recognizes is unknown. Base quality data are lacking; no much larger clone is found one base away. The data originate from a study of T cell changes during pregnancy in multiple sclerosis (dated by TCRdb to the late 2010s). Study-level background: The study looked at changes in the T cell repertoire across pregnancy in women with multiple sclerosis.

Libraries were made using the immunoSEQ multiplex PCR assay. TCRdb carries this immuneACCESS record with in-frame sequences only. Its versions omit some clonotypes, under half of them owing to an unresolved V gene in the studies checked, with the rest unexplained. For this sample there are some 80,000 clones; more than 80% appear just once. Clones ranked in the top ten supply roughly 1% of the sample. In the germline V gene, CDR1 corresponds to MNHEY and CDR2 to SVGAGI. Germline trimming amounts to 7 bases on V and 12 bases on J, with 9 as the count of junction bases outside the gene matches. The CDR3 runs 12 amino acids, cysteine and phenylalanine included. Just the 36-base CDR3 DNA is kept, in frame starting at base 1.

The V and J segments used are TRBV6-5 and TRBJ2-1; the junction holds 7 bases that match TRBD2. This material consisted of peripheral blood, taken in the first trimester of pregnancy. This sequence was found in a female donor in good health, enrolled as a control in a pregnancy study. The CDR3 protein: CASTNGASGQFF. The nucleotide sequence is TGTGCCAGCACCAACGGGGCTAGCGGGCAGTTCTTC.